This T cell receptor beta chain is drawn from a study of blood T cell repertoires in COVID-19. Background on the study: Both acute and convalescent COVID-19 samples were obtained from the United States, Italy and Spain. T cells, B-cell-depleted T cells, or PBMCs supplied cDNA or gDNA.

Original analysis: Nucleated cell counts were estimated from reference gene primer amplification. The table came from immunoSEQ multiplex PCR; TCRdb's copy has only in-frame clones and leaves some out. The V and J calls and clone size are taken from that table; D and trimming were inferred from the DNA. The table includes more than 45,000 clones, more than 75% detected once. V gave up 1 base and J gave up 4 bases; unmatched junction bases: 4. CDR3 length equals 15 residues. Per germline, CDR1 MGHRA and CDR2 YSYEKL. Sequencing was done on a sample of peripheral blood. The J gene is TRBJ1-5, the V gene TRBV4-1; 7 positions match TRBD1. The clonotype originates from a man aged 35-49 years with active COVID-19. CDR3 DNA sequence: TGCGCCAGCAGCCAAGTGGGACAGCAGAATCAGCCCCAGCATTTT. As protein: CASSQVGQQNQPQHF.